This T cell receptor (beta chain) was sequenced in a study of identical twins. In this sample, this clonotype turned up a few times. Germline CDR1 is SNHLY and CDR2 is FYNNEI. Trimming shortened V by 6 bases and J by 0 bases, and 11 bases separated the two germline ends. The CDR3 runs to 15 residues. With template switching, a universal primer site was added, and the cDNA carried unique molecular identifiers. TCRdb reprocessed the 5' RACE reads via MiXCR and lists one record per CDR3 protein. The profile covers 690,000 or so distinct CDR3 sequences, with 8% to 9% appearing a single time and around 0.95% taken by the ten largest. This sample was shared with a second study, whose subject was yellow fever vaccine responses in identical twins.

The chain has TRBV2 and TRBJ2-2; no firm D call. The material sequenced was PBMCs. The TCR comes from a woman under 30 in good health. The CDR3 spells CASRIANTNTGELFF. DNA of the CDR3: TGTGCCAGCAGAATTGCGAACACGAACACCGGGGAGCTGTTTTTT.